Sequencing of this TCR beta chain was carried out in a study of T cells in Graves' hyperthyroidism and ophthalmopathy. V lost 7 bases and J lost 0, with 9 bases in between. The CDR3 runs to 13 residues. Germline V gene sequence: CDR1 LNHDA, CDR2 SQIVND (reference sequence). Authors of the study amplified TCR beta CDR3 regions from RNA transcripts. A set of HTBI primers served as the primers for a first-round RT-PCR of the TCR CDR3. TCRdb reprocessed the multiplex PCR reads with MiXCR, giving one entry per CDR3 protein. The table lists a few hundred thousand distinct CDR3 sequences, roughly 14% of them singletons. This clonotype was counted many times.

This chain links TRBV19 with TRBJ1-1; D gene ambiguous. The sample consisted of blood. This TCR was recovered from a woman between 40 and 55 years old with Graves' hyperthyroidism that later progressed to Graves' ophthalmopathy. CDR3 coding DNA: TGTGCCAGTAATTTTCAGTTGAACACTGAAGCTTTCTTT. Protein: CASNFQLNTEAFF.